The 14 T cell receptor beta chains reported below all come from one sample, sequenced in a study of cytomegalovirus exposure and HLA in healthy donors. PCR employed 60 Vbeta and 13 Jbeta primers. Here immunoSEQ multiplex PCR was the method, and the copy in TCRdb shows in-frame clones only, minus some. The sample consists of 120,000 or so clones, about 80% of them appearing once. The specimen sequenced was PBMCs. These receptors were obtained from a man between 18 and 35 years old in good health and CMV-seronegative.

This clone was observed a handful of times. The chain links TRBV6-6 to TRBJ1-5; 8 bases are a match to TRBD1. Trimming at V came to 5 bases and at J to 8 bases, leaving 5 bases not matched to a gene. CDR3 size: 13 residues. Germline assignment: CDR1 MNHNY and CDR2 SVGAGI (reference sequence). The CDR3 here is CASSDRGIEPQHF. The CDR3 DNA sequence: TGTGCCAGCAGTGACAGGGGAATTGAGCCCCAGCATTTT.

The V and J genes are TRBV27 and TRBJ1-2; 9 bases align to TRBD1. V lost 1 base to trimming and J lost 2 bases; unmatched junction nucleotides: 2. This CDR3 is 15 amino acids long. In germline, CDR1 is MNHEY, CDR2 SMNVEV (reference sequence). CDR3 in amino acids: CASSLLGTGNYGYTF. CDR3 nucleotide sequence: TGTGCCAGCAGTTTATTAGGGACAGGGAACTATGGCTACACCTTC.

The CDR3 sequence: CAWTRHRGTEAFF. CDR3 coding DNA: TGTGCCTGGACCCGACACAGGGGCACTGAAGCTTTCTTT. This chain uses TRBV30 with TRBJ1-1; 7 nucleotides align to TRBD1. Germline V CDR1 and CDR2: GTSNPN, SVGIG (reference sequence). The V gene end was trimmed by 4 bases and the J gene end by 4 bases; junction bases not matched to a gene: 6. This CDR3 contains 13 residues.

V gene TRBV4-1 combines with J gene TRBJ1-3; 8 bases are a match to TRBD1. CDR1 is MGHRA, CDR2 YSYEKL, per germline. The V segment lost 5 bases and the J segment 4 bases; nucleotides outside the gene matches: 7. The CDR3 extends over 15 amino acids. CDR3 in DNA: TGCGCCAGCAGCTATGGACAGGGTGCCGGAAACACCATATATTTT. It codes for CASSYGQGAGNTIYF.

The chain is built from TRBV4-1 and TRBJ2-3; D might be TRBD1 (5 bases). The germline V gene encodes CDR1 MGHRA and CDR2 YSYEKL. Deletions cut 0 bases from V and 6 bases from J, with 10 bases between. The CDR3 has 14 amino acids. The CDR3 sequence is CASSQDSHRDTQYF. The CDR3 DNA is TGCGCCAGCAGCCAAGATTCCCACAGGGATACGCAGTATTTT.

This clone was observed a handful of times. The V and J genes are TRBV7-6 and TRBJ2-1; a possible D gene is TRBD2 (6 bases). This CDR3 spans 14 amino acids. Per germline, CDR1 SGHVS and CDR2 FNYEAQ. Trimming removed 10 bases at V and 5 bases at J, with 18 bases between. In DNA, the CDR3 is TGTGCCATATCCGGGGGAAATGGTAACAATGAGCAGTTCTTC. Amino acid sequence: CAISGGNGNNEQFF.

The chain joins TRBV6-6 to TRBJ2-2, with D unclear. The germline V gene encodes CDR1 MNHNY and CDR2 SVGAGI (reference sequence). The V and J ends lost 2 bases and 5 bases respectively, with 6 bases between them. CDR3 length: 13 amino acids. CDR3 sequence (DNA): TGTGCCAGCAGTTACAGCGCTACCGGGGAGCTGTTTTTT. Amino acid sequence: CASSYSATGELFF.

V usage is TRBV9 and J usage is TRBJ2-3, with TRBD2 matching over 11 bases. V lost 0 bases to trimming and J lost 4 bases; unmatched junction nucleotides: 4. This CDR3 spans 16 amino acids. CDR1 is SGDLS and CDR2 is YYNGEE in the germline V gene. The CDR3 DNA reads as TGTGCCAGCAGCGTAGGGGAACTAGCGGGAGCAGATACGCAGTATTTT. This translates into CASSVGELAGADTQYF.

V usage is TRBV4-3 and J usage is TRBJ2-3; D might be TRBD1 (6 bases). V was shortened by 0 bases and J by 4 bases, with 17 bases between the two germline ends. Germline V gene sequence: CDR1 LGHNA, CDR2 YSLEER. This CDR3 has 17 residues. CDR3 bases: TGCGCCAGCAGCCAAGAAAGGCGCAGGGGAAGGTCAGATACGCAGTATTTT. This translates into CASSQERRRGRSDTQYF.

The V and J genes are TRBV18 and TRBJ2-3; 7 nucleotides line up with TRBD2. CDR3 size: 18 residues. With V trimmed by 3 bases and J by 2 bases, 14 bases remained unmatched. CDR1 and CDR2 (germline): KGHSH, LQKENI. The CDR3 DNA reads TGTGCCAGCTCACCGAACCTCCAGCGGGGCACCCACACAGATACGCAGTATTTT. Its translation: CASSPNLQRGTHTDTQYF.

The J gene is TRBJ2-3, the V gene TRBV6-6; D may be TRBD1 (5 bases). Germline V lookup: CDR1 MNHNY, CDR2 SVGAGI (reference sequence). The CDR3 runs 14 residues. Trimming shortened V by 2 bases and J by 6 bases, and 12 bases separated the two germline ends. CDR3 sequence (DNA): TGTGCCAGCAGTTACCGGGCAGGGTCCGATACGCAGTATTTT. Amino acid sequence: CASSYRAGSDTQYF.

This chain's CDR3 is CAWSVMGREAIGYTF. As DNA, the CDR3 is TGTGCCTGGAGTGTAATGGGCAGGGAGGCGATTGGCTACACCTTC. The chain employs TRBV30 and TRBJ1-2; D perhaps matches TRBD1 (5 bases). The ends were cut back, 0 bases at V and 7 bases at J, with 18 bases in the middle. The CDR3 has 15 residues. CDR1 is GTSNPN and CDR2 is SVGIG in the germline V gene (reference sequence).

This rearrangement joins TRBV2 to TRBJ1-1; 7 bases agree with TRBD1. The V and J ends lost 7 bases and 4 bases, in that order; junction bases with no gene match: 9. This CDR3 has 14 residues. Germline V CDR1 and CDR2: SNHLY, FYNNEI. CDR3 sequence: CASIYRGFGTEAFF. For the CDR3, the DNA is TGTGCCAGCATTTACAGGGGTTTCGGCACTGAAGCTTTCTTT.

The chain uses TRBV27 and TRBJ1-6; D perhaps matches TRBD1 (6 bases). Trimming removed 3 bases from V and 7 bases from J, with 10 bases in between. The CDR3 runs 14 residues. The germline CDR1 and CDR2 sequences are MNHEY and SMNVEV (reference sequence). CDR3 DNA sequence: TGTGCCAGCAGTTTGGGAGGGGGGAATTCACCCCTCCACTTT. Protein: CASSLGGGNSPLHF.